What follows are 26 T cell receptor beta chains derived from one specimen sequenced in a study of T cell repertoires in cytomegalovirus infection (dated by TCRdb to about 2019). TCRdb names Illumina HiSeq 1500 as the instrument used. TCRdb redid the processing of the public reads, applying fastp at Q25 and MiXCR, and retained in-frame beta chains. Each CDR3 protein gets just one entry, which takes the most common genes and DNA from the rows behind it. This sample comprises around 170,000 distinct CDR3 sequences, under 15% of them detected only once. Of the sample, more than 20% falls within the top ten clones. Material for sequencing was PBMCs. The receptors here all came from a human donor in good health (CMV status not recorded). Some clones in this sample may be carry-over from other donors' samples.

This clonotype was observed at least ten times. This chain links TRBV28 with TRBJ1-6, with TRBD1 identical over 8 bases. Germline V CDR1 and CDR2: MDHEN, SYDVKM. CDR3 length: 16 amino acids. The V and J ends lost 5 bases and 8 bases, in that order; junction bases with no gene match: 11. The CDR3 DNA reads TGTGCCAGCAGTCTCCTTCCGGGACAGGCCGATTCACCCCTCCACTTT. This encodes CASSLLPGQADSPLHF. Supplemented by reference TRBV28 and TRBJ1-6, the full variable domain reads DVKVTQSSRYLVKRTGEKVFLECVQDMDHENMFWYRQDPGLGLRLIYFSYDVKMKEKGDIPEGYSVSREKKERFSLILESASTNQTSMYLCASSLLPGQADSPLHFGNGTRLTVT.

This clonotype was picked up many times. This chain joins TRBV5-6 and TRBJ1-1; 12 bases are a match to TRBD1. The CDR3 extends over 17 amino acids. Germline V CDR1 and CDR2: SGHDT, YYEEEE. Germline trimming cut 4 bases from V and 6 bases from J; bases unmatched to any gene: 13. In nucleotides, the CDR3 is TGTGCCAGCAGCCCCACCGGGACAGGGGGCGGGTATTCTGAAGCTTTCTTT. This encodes CASSPTGTGGGYSEAFF.

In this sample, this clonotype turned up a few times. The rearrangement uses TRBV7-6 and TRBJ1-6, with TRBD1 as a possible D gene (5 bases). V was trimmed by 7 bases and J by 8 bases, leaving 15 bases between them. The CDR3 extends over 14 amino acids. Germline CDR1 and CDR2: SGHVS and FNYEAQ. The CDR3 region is CASTLRRGDSPLHF. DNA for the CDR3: TGTGCCAGCACCCTACGGAGGGGTGATTCACCCCTCCACTTT.

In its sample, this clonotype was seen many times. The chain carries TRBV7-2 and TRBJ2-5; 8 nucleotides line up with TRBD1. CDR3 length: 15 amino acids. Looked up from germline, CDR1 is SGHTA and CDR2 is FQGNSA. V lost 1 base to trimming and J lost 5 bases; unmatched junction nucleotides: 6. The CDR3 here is CASSLDAGGVETQYF. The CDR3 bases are TGTGCCAGCAGCTTAGACGCAGGGGGCGTTGAGACCCAGTACTTC.

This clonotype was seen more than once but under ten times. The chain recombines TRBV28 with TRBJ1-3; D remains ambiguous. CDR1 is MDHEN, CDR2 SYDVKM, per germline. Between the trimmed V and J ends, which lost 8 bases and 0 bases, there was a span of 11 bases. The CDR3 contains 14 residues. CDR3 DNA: TGTGCCAGCTTAAGTGGAATCTCTGGAAACACCATATATTTT. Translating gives CASLSGISGNTIYF.

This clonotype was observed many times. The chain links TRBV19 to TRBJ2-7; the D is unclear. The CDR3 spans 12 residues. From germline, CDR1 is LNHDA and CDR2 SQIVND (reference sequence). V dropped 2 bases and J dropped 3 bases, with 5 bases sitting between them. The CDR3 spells CASSINGYEQYF. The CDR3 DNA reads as TGTGCCAGTAGTATAAACGGCTACGAGCAGTACTTC.

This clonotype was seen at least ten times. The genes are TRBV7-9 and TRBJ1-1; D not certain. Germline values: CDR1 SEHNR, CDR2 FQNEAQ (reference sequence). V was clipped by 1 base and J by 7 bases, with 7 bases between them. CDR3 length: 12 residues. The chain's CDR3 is CASSLEGVEAFF. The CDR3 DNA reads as TGTGCCAGCAGCTTAGAGGGAGTTGAAGCTTTCTTT.

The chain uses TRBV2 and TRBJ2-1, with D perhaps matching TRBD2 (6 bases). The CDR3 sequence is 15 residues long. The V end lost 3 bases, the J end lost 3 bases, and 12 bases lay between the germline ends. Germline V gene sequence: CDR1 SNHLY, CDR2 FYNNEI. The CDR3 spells CASSENPGDYNEQFF. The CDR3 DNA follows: TGTGCCAGCAGTGAGAACCCGGGGGACTACAATGAGCAGTTCTTC.

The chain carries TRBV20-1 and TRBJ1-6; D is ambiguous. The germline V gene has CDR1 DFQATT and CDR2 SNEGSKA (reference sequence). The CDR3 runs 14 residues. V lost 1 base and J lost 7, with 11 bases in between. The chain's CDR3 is CSARGLLGNSPLHF. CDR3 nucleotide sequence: TGCAGTGCTAGAGGCTTACTTGGGAATTCACCCCTCCACTTT.

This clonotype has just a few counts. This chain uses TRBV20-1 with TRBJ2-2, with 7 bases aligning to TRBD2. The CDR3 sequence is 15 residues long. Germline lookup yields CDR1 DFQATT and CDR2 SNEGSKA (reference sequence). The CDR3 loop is CSAGLREKVTGELFF. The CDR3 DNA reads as TGCAGCGCCGGGCTGCGGGAGAAGGTCACCGGGGAGCTGTTTTTT.

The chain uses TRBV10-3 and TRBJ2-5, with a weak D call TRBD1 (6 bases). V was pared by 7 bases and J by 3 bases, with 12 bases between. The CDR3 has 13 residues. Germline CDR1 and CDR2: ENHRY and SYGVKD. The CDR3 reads CAIKGGTEETQYF. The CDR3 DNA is TGTGCCATCAAAGGGGGAACCGAAGAGACCCAGTACTTC.

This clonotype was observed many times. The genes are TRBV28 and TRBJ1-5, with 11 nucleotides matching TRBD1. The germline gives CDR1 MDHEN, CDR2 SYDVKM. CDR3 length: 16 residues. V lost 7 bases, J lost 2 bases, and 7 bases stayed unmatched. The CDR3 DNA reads TGTGCCAGCACCCTACCGGGACAGGGGGGCAATCAGCCCCAGCATTTT. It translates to CASTLPGQGGNQPQHF.

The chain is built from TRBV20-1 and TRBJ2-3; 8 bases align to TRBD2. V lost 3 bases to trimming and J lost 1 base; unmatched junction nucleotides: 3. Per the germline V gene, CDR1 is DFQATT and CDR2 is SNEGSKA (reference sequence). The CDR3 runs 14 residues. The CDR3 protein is CSASGGAGTDTQYF. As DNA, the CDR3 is TGCAGTGCTAGCGGGGGGGCCGGCACAGATACGCAGTATTTT.

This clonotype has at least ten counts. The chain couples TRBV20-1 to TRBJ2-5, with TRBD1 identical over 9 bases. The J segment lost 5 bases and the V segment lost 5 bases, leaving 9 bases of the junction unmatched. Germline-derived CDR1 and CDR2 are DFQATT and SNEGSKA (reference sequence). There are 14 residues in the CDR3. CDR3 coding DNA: TGCAGTGCTCCCCGGGACAGGGTTCGGGAGACCCAGTACTTC. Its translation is CSAPRDRVRETQYF.

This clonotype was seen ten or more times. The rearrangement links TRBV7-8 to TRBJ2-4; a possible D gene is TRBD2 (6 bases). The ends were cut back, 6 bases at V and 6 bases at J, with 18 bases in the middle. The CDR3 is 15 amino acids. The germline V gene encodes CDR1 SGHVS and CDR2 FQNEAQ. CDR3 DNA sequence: TGTGCCAGCAGAGGGGACTCGCCGAAGGGAAACATTCAGTACTTC. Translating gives CASRGDSPKGNIQYF.

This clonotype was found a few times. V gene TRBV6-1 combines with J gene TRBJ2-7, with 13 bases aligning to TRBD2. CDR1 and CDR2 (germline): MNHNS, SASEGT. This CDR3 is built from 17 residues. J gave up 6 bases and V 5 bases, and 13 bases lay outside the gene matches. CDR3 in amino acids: CASSPGTSGAKGGEQYF. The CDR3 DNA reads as TGTGCCAGCAGTCCTGGGACTAGCGGGGCCAAAGGGGGCGAGCAGTACTTC.

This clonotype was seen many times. CDR3 loop: CASGSPPGMGRPEAFF. As DNA, the CDR3 is TGTGCTAGTGGTTCCCCCCCAGGGATGGGGCGTCCTGAAGCTTTCTTT. The chain has TRBV12-5 and TRBJ1-1, with D perhaps TRBD1 (5 bases). Germline V lookup: CDR1 LGHNT, CDR2 FRNRAP. V was shortened by 4 bases and J by 6 bases, with 21 bases between the two germline ends. The CDR3 has 16 amino acids.

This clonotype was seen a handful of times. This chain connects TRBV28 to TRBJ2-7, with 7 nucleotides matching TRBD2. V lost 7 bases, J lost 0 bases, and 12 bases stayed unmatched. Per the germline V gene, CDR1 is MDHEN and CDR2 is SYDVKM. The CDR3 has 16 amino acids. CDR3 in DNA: TGTGCCAGCAACCCTAGCGGAACAAGGAGCTCCTACGAGCAGTACTTC. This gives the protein CASNPSGTRSSYEQYF.

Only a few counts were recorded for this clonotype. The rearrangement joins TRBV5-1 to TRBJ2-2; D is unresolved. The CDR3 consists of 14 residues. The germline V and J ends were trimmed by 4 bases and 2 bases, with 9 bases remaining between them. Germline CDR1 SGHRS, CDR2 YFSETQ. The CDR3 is CASSDVFNTGELFF. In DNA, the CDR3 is TGCGCCAGCAGCGACGTTTTTAACACCGGGGAGCTGTTTTTT. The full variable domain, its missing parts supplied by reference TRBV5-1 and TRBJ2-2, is KAGVTQTPRYLIKTRGQQVTLSCSPISGHRSVSWYQQTPGQGLQFLFEYFSETQRNKGNFPGRFSGRQFSNSRSEMNVSTLELGDSALYLCASSDVFNTGELFFGEGSRLTVL.

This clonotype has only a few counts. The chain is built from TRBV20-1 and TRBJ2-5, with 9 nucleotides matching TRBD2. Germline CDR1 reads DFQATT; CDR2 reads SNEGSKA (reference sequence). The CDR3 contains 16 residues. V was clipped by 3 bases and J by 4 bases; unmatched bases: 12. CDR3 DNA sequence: TGCAGTGCTAGCACCGCGGGAGGGCCAAAAGGAGAGACCCAGTACTTC. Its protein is CSASTAGGPKGETQYF.

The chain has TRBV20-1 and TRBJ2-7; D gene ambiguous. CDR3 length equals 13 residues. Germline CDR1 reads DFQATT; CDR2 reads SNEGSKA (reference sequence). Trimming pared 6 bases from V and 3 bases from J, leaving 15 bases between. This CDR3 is CSAPLGSHYEQYF. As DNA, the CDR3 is TGCAGTGCACCGCTAGGGTCCCACTACGAGCAGTACTTC.

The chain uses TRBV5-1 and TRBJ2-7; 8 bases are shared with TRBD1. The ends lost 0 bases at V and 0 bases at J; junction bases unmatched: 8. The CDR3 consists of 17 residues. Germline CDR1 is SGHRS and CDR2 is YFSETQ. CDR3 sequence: CASSLAMGQVTSYEQYF. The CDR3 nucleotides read TGCGCCAGCAGCTTGGCCATGGGACAGGTCACCTCCTACGAGCAGTACTTC.

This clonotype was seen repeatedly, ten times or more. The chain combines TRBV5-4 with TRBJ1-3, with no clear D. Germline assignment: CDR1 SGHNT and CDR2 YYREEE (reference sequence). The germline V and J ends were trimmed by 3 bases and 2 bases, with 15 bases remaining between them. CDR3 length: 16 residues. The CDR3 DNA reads TGTGCCAGCAGCTGGCGGGGTGGATCGGCTGGAAACACCATATATTTT. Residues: CASSWRGGSAGNTIYF.

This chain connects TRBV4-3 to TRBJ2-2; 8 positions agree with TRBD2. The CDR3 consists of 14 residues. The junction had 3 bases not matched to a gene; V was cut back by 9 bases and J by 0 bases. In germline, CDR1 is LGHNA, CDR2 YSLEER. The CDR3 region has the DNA TGCGCCAGTAGACTAGCGACGAACACCGGGGAGCTGTTTTTT. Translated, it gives CASRLATNTGELFF.

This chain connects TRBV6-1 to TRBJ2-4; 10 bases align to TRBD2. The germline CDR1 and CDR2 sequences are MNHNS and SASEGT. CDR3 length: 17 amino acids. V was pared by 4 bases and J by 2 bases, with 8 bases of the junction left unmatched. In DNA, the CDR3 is TGTGCCAGCAGTGTGCAAAGCGGGGGGGGATCCAAAAACATTCAGTACTTC. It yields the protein CASSVQSGGGSKNIQYF.

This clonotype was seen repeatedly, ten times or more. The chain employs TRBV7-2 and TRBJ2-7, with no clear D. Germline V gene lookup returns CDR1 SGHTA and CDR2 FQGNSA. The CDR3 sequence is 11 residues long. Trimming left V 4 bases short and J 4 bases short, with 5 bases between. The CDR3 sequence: CASSSTYEQYF. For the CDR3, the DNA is TGTGCCAGCAGCTCCACTTACGAGCAGTACTTC.